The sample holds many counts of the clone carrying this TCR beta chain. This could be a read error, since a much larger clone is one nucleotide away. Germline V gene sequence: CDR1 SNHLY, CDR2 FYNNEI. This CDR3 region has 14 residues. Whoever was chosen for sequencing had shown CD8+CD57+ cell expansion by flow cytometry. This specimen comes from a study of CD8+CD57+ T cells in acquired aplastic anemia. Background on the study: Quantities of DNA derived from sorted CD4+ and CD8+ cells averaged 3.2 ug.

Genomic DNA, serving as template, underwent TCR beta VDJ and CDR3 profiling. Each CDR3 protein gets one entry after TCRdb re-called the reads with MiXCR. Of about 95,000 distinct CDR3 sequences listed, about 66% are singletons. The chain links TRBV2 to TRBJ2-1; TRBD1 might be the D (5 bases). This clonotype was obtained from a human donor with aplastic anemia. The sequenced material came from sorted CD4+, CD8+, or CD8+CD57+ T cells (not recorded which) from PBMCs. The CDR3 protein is CASSLRVSCNEQFF. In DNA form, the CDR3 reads TGTGCCAGCAGTCTCAGGGTTTCCTGCAATGAGCAGTTCTTC.